Below are 21 T cell receptor beta chains sequenced from a single sample in a study of T cell changes during pregnancy in multiple sclerosis. Sequenced by immunoSEQ multiplex PCR; TCRdb stores in-frame clones only, minus some. The repertoire consists of about 80,000 clones, with about 91% occurring once and the leading ten covering less than 3%. The sequences come from peripheral blood, collected before pregnancy. Receptor source: a female donor with multiple sclerosis, enrolled in a pregnancy study.

This sequence joins TRBV19 and TRBJ1-2; TRBD1 is a possible D gene (5 bases). This CDR3 is 13 amino acids long. Trimming took off 3 bases at V and 3 bases at J, with 8 bases between the two ends. Germline CDR1 LNHDA, CDR2 SQIVND (reference sequence). CDR3 sequence reads: CASSIDRDYGYTF. The CDR3 region has the DNA TGTGCCAGTAGTATTGACAGAGACTATGGCTACACCTTC. Together with reference TRBV19 and TRBJ1-2, the CDR3 gives the full variable domain: DGGITQSPKYLFRKEGQNVTLSCEQNLNHDAMYWYRQDPGQGLRLIYYSQIVNDFQKGDIAEGYSVSREKKESFPLTVTSAQKNPTAFYLCASSIDRDYGYTFGSGTRLTVV.

V is TRBV28 and J is TRBJ2-7, with 8 positions matching TRBD2. The CDR3 loop spans 14 amino acids. V lost 2 bases and J lost 4; bases outside the gene matches: 4. Looked up from germline, CDR1 is MDHEN and CDR2 is SYDVKM. CDR3 loop: CASSLAGGQYEQYF. As DNA, the CDR3 is TGTGCCAGCAGTTTAGCGGGAGGCCAGTACGAGCAGTACTTC.

The J gene is TRBJ2-7, the V gene TRBV6-4; D is unresolved. V was cut by 0 bases and J by 3 bases, with 24 bases left in between. The CDR3 loop spans 19 amino acids. In germline, CDR1 is MRHNA, CDR2 SNTAGT. CDR3 protein: CASSDSSGPRSFQLYEQYF. In DNA, the CDR3 is TGTGCCAGCAGTGACTCTTCAGGCCCCAGATCATTTCAACTCTACGAGCAGTACTTC.

The V and J genes are TRBV7-9 and TRBJ2-7, with TRBD1 identical over 9 bases. CDR3 length: 15 amino acids. The V segment lost 5 bases and the J segment 7 bases; nucleotides outside the gene matches: 12. CDR1 is SEHNR, CDR2 FQNEAQ, per germline (reference sequence). In DNA, the CDR3 is TGTGCCAGCAGCCTTCCGACAGGGGGACTGAGGGAGCAGTACTTC. This sequence encodes CASSLPTGGLREQYF.

This chain uses TRBV10-2 with TRBJ2-1, with TRBD2 as a possible D gene (6 bases). Trimming took off 4 bases at V and 9 bases at J, with 19 bases between the two ends. The CDR3 runs 15 residues. CDR1 is WSHSY, CDR2 SAAADI, per germline. The DNA for the CDR3 is TGCGCCAGCAGTGTTTCGTCGATTCTGCGGGGTGAGCAGTTCTTC. Protein sequence: CASSVSSILRGEQFF.

This sequence joins TRBV7-9 and TRBJ2-7, with a weak D call TRBD2 (6 bases). CDR3 length: 15 residues. The germline V gene has CDR1 SEHNR and CDR2 FQNEAQ (reference sequence). V gave up 1 base and J gave up 2 bases, with 12 bases separating them. The CDR3 loop is CASSLGGVTAYEQYF. The CDR3, as DNA: TGTGCCAGCAGCTTAGGGGGGGTTACCGCCTACGAGCAGTACTTC.

Here the CDR3 reads CASSPYSTDEQFF. CDR3 sequence (DNA): TGTGCCAGCAGTCCCTATAGCACCGATGAGCAGTTCTTC. The chain carries TRBV28 and TRBJ2-1; D is ambiguous. This CDR3 is built from 13 residues. The V end lost 5 bases, the J end lost 8 bases, and 13 bases lay between the germline ends. Germline V gene lookup returns CDR1 MDHEN and CDR2 SYDVKM.

This chain uses TRBV14 with TRBJ2-7, with D perhaps TRBD1 (5 bases). V lost 4 bases and J lost 3, with 16 bases in between. Looked up from germline, CDR1 is SGHDN and CDR2 is FVKESK. This CDR3 has 15 amino acids. For the CDR3, the DNA is TGTGCCAGCAGCCTAGGGGCTCGGAAGGACTACGAGCAGTACTTC. Encoded protein: CASSLGARKDYEQYF.

V gene TRBV29-1 combines with J gene TRBJ2-7; 10 bases fit TRBD1. Germline trimming cut 1 base from V and 2 bases from J; bases unmatched to any gene: 5. CDR3 size: 15 residues. Germline V lookup: CDR1 SQVTM, CDR2 ANQGSEA. The CDR3 DNA reads TGCAGCGTTGAAGGGGGGGACAGGGGAACCTACGAGCAGTACTTC. Protein: CSVEGGDRGTYEQYF.

The chain carries TRBV5-6 and TRBJ2-7, with a tentative D call TRBD1 (6 bases). The V gene's germline CDR1 is SGHDT and CDR2 YYEEEE. Trimming shortened V by 3 bases and J by 3 bases, and 10 bases separated the two germline ends. The CDR3 extends over 13 amino acids. The CDR3 protein is CASSWLQGYEQYF. The CDR3, as DNA: TGTGCCAGCAGCTGGCTACAGGGCTACGAGCAGTACTTC.

The chain combines TRBV11-2 with TRBJ2-5; 9 nucleotides line up with TRBD1. The CDR3 is made up of 16 amino acids. CDR1 and CDR2 (germline): SGHAT, FQNNGV. The V segment lost 1 base and the J segment 7 bases; nucleotides outside the gene matches: 10. This chain's CDR3 is CASSLVGGQGGRTQYF. In DNA, the CDR3 is TGTGCCAGCAGCTTAGTGGGGGGACAGGGAGGTAGGACCCAGTACTTC.

The V gene is TRBV27, the J gene TRBJ2-2, with TRBD2 identical over 7 bases. Per germline, CDR1 MNHEY and CDR2 SMNVEV (reference sequence). J gave up 6 bases and V 2 bases, and 6 bases lay outside the gene matches. The CDR3 is made up of 15 amino acids. The CDR3 loop is CASSLIAGVPGELFF. CDR3 nucleotides: TGTGCCAGCAGTTTAATCGCGGGAGTGCCCGGGGAGCTGTTTTTT.

The genes are TRBV7-9 and TRBJ1-5; TRBD1 aligns across 9 bases. The CDR3 is 15 amino acids. The V segment lost 3 bases and the J segment 6 bases; nucleotides outside the gene matches: 6. The V gene's germline CDR1 is SEHNR and CDR2 FQNEAQ (reference sequence). The CDR3 region is CASSLGTGPGQPQHF. In DNA form, the CDR3 reads TGTGCCAGCAGCTTGGGGACAGGGCCGGGTCAGCCCCAGCATTTT.

This CDR3 reads CASSRDRVSYNEQFF. CDR3 nucleotide sequence: TGCGCCAGCAGCAGGGACAGGGTTTCCTACAATGAGCAGTTCTTC. This chain links TRBV5-1 with TRBJ2-1; 9 nucleotides line up with TRBD1. The CDR3 length is 15 residues. Unmatched junction bases numbered 3, after V lost 4 bases and J lost 1 base. Germline V gene data show CDR1 as SGHRS and CDR2 as YFSETQ.

The gene calls are TRBV9 and TRBJ2-5; 8 bases align to TRBD2. Germline trimming cut 0 bases from V and 5 bases from J; bases unmatched to any gene: 6. The CDR3 runs to 15 residues. In germline, CDR1 is SGDLS, CDR2 YYNGEE. This chain's CDR3 is CASSVGPREAETQYF. The CDR3 DNA sequence: TGTGCCAGCAGCGTAGGCCCGCGGGAGGCGGAGACCCAGTACTTC.

The chain joins TRBV15 to TRBJ1-4; a possible D gene is TRBD1 (5 bases). This CDR3 comprises 15 residues. Germline V gene data show CDR1 as LNHNV and CDR2 as YYDKDF (reference sequence). V was clipped by 4 bases and J by 2 bases, with 11 bases between them. DNA of the CDR3: TGTGCCACCAGCAAACCAGGGAGGACTAATGAAAAACTGTTTTTT. As protein: CATSKPGRTNEKLFF.

The J gene is TRBJ2-1, the V gene TRBV14, with D possibly TRBD1 on 5 matching bases. Germline CDR1 SGHDN, CDR2 FVKESK. V was clipped by 1 base and J by 2 bases, with 6 bases between them. The CDR3 is 14 amino acids. The CDR3 sequence: CASSQVQAYNEQFF. CDR3 DNA sequence: TGTGCCAGCAGCCAAGTACAGGCCTACAATGAGCAGTTCTTC. Full variable domain (rest looked up from reference TRBV14 and TRBJ2-1): EAGVTQFPSHSVIEKGQTVTLRCDPISGHDNLYWYRRVMGKEIKFLLHFVKESKQDESGMPNNRFLAERTGGTYSTLKVQPAELEDSGVYFCASSQVQAYNEQFFGPGTRLTVL.

V gene TRBV7-8 combines with J gene TRBJ1-2, with 8 positions matching TRBD1. The germline gives CDR1 SGHVS, CDR2 FQNEAQ. The CDR3 extends over 16 amino acids. V was clipped by 0 bases and J by 7 bases; unmatched bases: 10. This CDR3 is CASSLAQTGARGGYTF. The DNA for the CDR3 is TGTGCCAGCAGCTTAGCGCAGACAGGGGCCCGAGGTGGCTACACCTTC.

The rearrangement links TRBV29-1 to TRBJ2-3; 11 bases map to TRBD2. Per the germline V gene, CDR1 is SQVTM and CDR2 is ANQGSEA. With 4 bases clipped from V and 2 bases from J, the junction kept 2 bases outside the gene matches. The CDR3 has 14 amino acids. CDR3 amino acids: CSVGLAGHTDTQYF. CDR3 nucleotides: TGCAGCGTTGGACTAGCGGGGCACACAGATACGCAGTATTTT.

This clone was found once. The V call is TRBV6-1, the J call TRBJ2-5, with TRBD1 as a possible D gene (6 bases). Trimming took off 4 bases at V and 2 bases at J, with 17 bases between the two ends. Germline CDR1 MNHNS, CDR2 SASEGT. There are 16 residues in the CDR3. The CDR3 loop reads CASSGIGQGQQETQYF. The CDR3 DNA follows: TGTGCCAGCAGTGGGATCGGGCAGGGACAACAAGAGACCCAGTACTTC.

The chain joins TRBV10-2 to TRBJ1-2; a possible D gene is TRBD1 (6 bases). V was pared by 10 bases and J by 2 bases, with 11 bases between. CDR3 length equals 12 residues. The germline V gene encodes CDR1 WSHSY and CDR2 SAAADI. The CDR3 DNA sequence: TGCGCCACTCATCAGGGGAACTATGGCTACACCTTC. Amino acids: CATHQGNYGYTF.